The sequence of this T cell receptor (beta chain) was determined in a study of CD8 T cells in ankylosing spondylitis. Whole-study results and caveats: Eight highly homologous variants formed a TCR beta motif that appeared characteristic of ankylosing spondylitis blood.

CDR3 length: 14 amino acids. Germline assignment: CDR1 MNHNS and CDR2 SASEGT. Between the trimmed V and J ends, which lost 9 bases and 2 bases, there was a span of 16 bases. Making use of molecular barcodes, quantitative 5'-RACE generated TCR beta libraries. TCRdb reprocessed the 5' RACE reads via MiXCR and lists one record per CDR3 protein. This sample yields about 300,000 distinct CDR3 sequences, of which under 25% are seen a single time; approximately 3.7% belongs to the top ten. Worth noting for this clonotype: Antigen: not known.

The chain links TRBV6-1 to TRBJ2-5; perhaps TRBD2 as D (6 bases). The sequence was obtained from a female donor with ankylosing spondylitis or in good health (not recorded which). The specimen sequenced was blood, either unsorted or a sorted T cell fraction (not recorded which). Written as DNA, the CDR3 is TGTGCCAGTGCGGGGAACAGCGTTCAAGAGACCCAGTACTTC. This codes for CASAGNSVQETQYF.